This note documents a single T cell receptor beta chain sequence. The clone's antigen remains unknown. The input lacks base qualities; no much larger clone sits a single base away. Using the deep immunoSEQ assay, TCR CDR3 regions were amplified from genomic DNA by multiplex PCR. Extracted genomic DNA from each cell subset was distributed evenly across all wells of several immunoSEQ 96-well plates, and each plate was treated as a replicate. For sorted subsets, each replicate PCR was loaded with 200 ng genomic DNA, equivalent to 25,000 to 35,000 T cell genomes. Purified libraries were measured with a Qubit 3.0 fluorometer, size-checked on a Bioanalyzer 2100, and measured again with the KAPA Library Quantification kit. Each immunoSEQ 96-well plate was sequenced on its own single-read 150-cycle Illumina NextSeq 550 flow cell. As for the original processing: Because the immunoSEQ output held only junctional sequences and lacked quality scores, the filtering could not match the filtering applied to full-length reads. Sequences were annotated with PyIR, a Python wrapper for IgBLAST v1.9, and V/J genes and CDR3 were assigned using IMGT germline references. Reads were filtered out if the reads had weak V/J assignments (E-value above 1e-6), no CDR3, stop codons, out-of-frame junctions, or ambiguous translated residues. V3J clonotypes were defined as sequences sharing the same inferred V gene, J gene, and CDR3 amino acid sequence. The percentage overlap between two repertoires was calculated by dividing the number of shared unique clonotypes by the size of the smaller repertoire. RTK rarefaction, the Chao1 estimator, and Recon v2.1 estimates of unobserved clonotypes were used to assess repertoire richness. Generation probabilities for all TCRbeta clonotypes obtained by the gDNA method from a handful of donors were computed using OLGA. TCRdb's version of the immuneACCESS table is confined to in-frame rearrangements and falls short of the full clone set. An unresolved V gene accounts for under half of the shortfall where checked; the remainder is of unknown origin. The DNA gave D and trimming, while V, J and clone size come from that table. Recorded for this sample are about 1,800,000 clones; 85% to 95% of them occurred a single time. The ten largest account for approximately 1% of the sample.

Spanning cysteine to phenylalanine, the CDR3 consists of 18 amino acids. Here the CDR3 DNA is all that survives: 54 bases in frame from base 1. From a lookup of the germline V gene, CDR1 and CDR2 are SGHTA and FQGNSA. V and J are trimmed by 1 base and 6 bases, and the gene matches miss 15 bases of the junction. This specimen belongs to a study of shared clonotypes between healthy human individuals (dated by TCRdb to the early 2020s). Context from the whole study: A few men and two women, aged 18 to 49 years, made up the cohort. To estimate repertoire size and how much clonotype sharing occurs between individuals, the study deeply sequenced the blood TCR repertoires of five healthy adults. Different laboratories and diverse techniques were used to prepare libraries and sequence TCR repertoires, to increase sequencing depth and limit assay-specific biases. For each donor, three plates each were used for CD4 naive and CD4 memory, two plates were used for CD8 naive, and one plate was used for CD8 memory. Leukapheresis yielded between about 0.9 and 8.9 billion PBMCs per donor.

CD8 naive samples were obtained by positive selection for CCR7 among CD45RO-negative cells, yielding a CD45RA+CCR7+ population from which TemRA cells were excluded. Donors were healthy HIV-negative adults with no recently reported acute infections or vaccinations. Every donor was a Caucasian adult residing in Nashville, Tennessee, USA. Blood was obtained by leukapheresis, after which PBMCs were separated by Ficoll-Histopaque density gradient centrifugation and cryopreserved in liquid nitrogen vapor phase. Purity and quantity of every magnetically sorted T cell population were checked by analytical flow cytometry. From each sorted fraction, genomic DNA was isolated and quantified by UV absorbance on a Nanodrop 2000c. The full study reports these points: Based on pairwise subsampling, the degree of clonotype sharing among donors was expected to be affected by sequencing depth. Sampling was restricted to blood, and TCR repertoires in tissue are likely to differ from TCR repertoires in blood. The small number of donors limited the genetic and exposure-history diversity represented. Clonotypes shared by all four sorted-subset donors showed higher generation probabilities than non-shared clonotypes. Even with the large sequencing depth, rarefaction of the sorted-subset datasets indicated that sequencing was incomplete. Naive subsets generally had larger estimated clonotype richness than memory subsets. Approximately 5% of naive CD4, 3.5% of naive CD8, 2.3% of memory CD4, and 0.35% to 0.4% of memory CD8 clonotypes were shared across several donors.

Recombination linked TRBV7-2 to TRBJ2-1, with 7 bases aligning to TRBD1. The sequenced sample consisted of naive CD8+ T cells sorted from blood. In light of the paper, this sample's cell subset or site label describes: CD45RA+CCR7+. The clonotype originates from a man between 18 and 35 years old in good health. The encoded CDR3 is CASSLVVGGSLHSNEQFF. The nucleotide sequence is TGTGCCAGCAGCTTAGTAGTAGGGGGCTCACTTCACAGCAATGAGCAGTTCTTC. The entire variable domain, with the stretches around the CDR3 drawn from the reference TRBV7-2 and TRBJ2-1 proteins, is GAGVSQSPSNKVTEKGKDVELRCDPISGHTALYWYRQSLGQGLEFLIYFQGNSAPDKSGLPSDRFSAERTGGSVSTLTIQRTQQEDSAVYLCASSLVVGGSLHSNEQFFGPGTRLTVL.